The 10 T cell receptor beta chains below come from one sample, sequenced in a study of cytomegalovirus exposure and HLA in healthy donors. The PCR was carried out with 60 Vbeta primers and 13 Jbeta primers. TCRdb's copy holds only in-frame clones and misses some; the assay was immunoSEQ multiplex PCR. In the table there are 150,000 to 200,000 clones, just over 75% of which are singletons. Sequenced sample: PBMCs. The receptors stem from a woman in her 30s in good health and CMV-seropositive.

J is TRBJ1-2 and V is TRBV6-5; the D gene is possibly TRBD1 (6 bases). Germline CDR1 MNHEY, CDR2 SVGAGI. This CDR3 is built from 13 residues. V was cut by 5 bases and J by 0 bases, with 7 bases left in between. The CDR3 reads CASSRQANYGYTF. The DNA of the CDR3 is TGTGCCAGCAGTAGACAGGCTAACTATGGCTACACCTTC.

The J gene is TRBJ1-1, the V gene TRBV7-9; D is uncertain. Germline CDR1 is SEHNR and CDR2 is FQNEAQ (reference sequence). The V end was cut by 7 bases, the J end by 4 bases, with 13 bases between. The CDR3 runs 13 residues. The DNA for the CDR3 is TGTGCCAGCACAATCCTCGGGTCCACTGAAGCTTTCTTT. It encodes CASTILGSTEAFF.

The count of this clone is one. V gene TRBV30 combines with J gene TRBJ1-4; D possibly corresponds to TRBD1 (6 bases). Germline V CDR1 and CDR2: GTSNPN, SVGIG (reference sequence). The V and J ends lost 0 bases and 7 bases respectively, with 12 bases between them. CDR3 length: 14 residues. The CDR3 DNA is TGTGCCTGGAGTGTCCGACAGGACGCTGAAAAACTGTTTTTT. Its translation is CAWSVRQDAEKLFF.

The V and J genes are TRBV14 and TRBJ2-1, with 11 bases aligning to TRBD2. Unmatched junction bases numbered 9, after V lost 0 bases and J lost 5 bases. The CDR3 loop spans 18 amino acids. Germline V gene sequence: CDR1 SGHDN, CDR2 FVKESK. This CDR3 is CASSQDEWGTSGNNEQFF. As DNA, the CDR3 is TGTGCCAGCAGCCAAGATGAGTGGGGGACTAGCGGAAACAATGAGCAGTTCTTC. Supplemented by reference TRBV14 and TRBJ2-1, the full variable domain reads EAGVTQFPSHSVIEKGQTVTLRCDPISGHDNLYWYRRVMGKEIKFLLHFVKESKQDESGMPNNRFLAERTGGTYSTLKVQPAELEDSGVYFCASSQDEWGTSGNNEQFFGPGTRLTVL.

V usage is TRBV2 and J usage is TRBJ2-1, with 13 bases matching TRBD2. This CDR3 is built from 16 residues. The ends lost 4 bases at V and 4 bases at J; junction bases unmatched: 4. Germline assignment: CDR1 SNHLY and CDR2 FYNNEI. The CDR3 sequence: CASSVQTSGGYNEQFF. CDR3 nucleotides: TGTGCCAGCAGTGTACAGACTAGCGGGGGGTACAATGAGCAGTTCTTC.

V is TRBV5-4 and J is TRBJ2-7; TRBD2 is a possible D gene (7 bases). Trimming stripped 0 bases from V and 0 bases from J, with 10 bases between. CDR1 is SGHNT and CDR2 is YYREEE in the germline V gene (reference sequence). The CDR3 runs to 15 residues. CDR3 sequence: CASSLGGGLSYEQYF. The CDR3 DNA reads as TGTGCCAGCAGCTTGGGGGGGGGCCTCTCCTACGAGCAGTACTTC.

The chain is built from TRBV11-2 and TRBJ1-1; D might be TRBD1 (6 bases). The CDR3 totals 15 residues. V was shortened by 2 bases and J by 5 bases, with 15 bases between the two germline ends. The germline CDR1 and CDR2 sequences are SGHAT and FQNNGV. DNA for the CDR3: TGTGCCAGCAGCTTACTGACGAGGGGGGGGACTGAAGCTTTCTTT. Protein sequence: CASSLLTRGGTEAFF.

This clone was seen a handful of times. The CDR3 DNA sequence: TGCGCCAGCAGCTTTCAGGGGGCCATGAACACTGAAGCTTTCTTT. Residues: CASSFQGAMNTEAFF. The chain carries TRBV5-1 and TRBJ1-1, with TRBD1 identical over 8 bases. CDR1 is SGHRS and CDR2 is YFSETQ in the germline V gene. This CDR3 contains 15 residues. V trimming: 2 bases; J trimming: 0 bases; junction bases outside the gene matches: 3.

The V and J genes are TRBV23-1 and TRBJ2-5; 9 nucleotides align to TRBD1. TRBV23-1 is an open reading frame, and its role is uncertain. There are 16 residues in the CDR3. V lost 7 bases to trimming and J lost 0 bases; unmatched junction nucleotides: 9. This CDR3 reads CASNRDRDEYQETQYF. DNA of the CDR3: TGCGCCAGCAACCGGGACAGGGATGAGTACCAAGAGACCCAGTACTTC.

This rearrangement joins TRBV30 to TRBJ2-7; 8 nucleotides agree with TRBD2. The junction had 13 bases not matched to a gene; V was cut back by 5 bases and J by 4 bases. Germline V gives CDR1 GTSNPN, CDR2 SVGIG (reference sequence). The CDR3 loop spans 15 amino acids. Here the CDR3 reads CAWGTPGGTLYEQYF. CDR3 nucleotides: TGTGCCTGGGGTACTCCGGGGGGGACCCTATACGAGCAGTACTTC.